The entry below describes one T cell receptor (beta chain). The antigen it binds to is not known. Base-call qualities are not available, and no considerably larger clone is one nucleotide away. TCRbeta CDR3 regions were amplified from genomic DNA using the immunoSEQ Assay, a bias-controlled multiplex PCR. Per the original workflow: The number of nucleated cells in each sample was estimated by amplification of reference gene primers within the assay. To quantify the absolute abundance of each unique TCRbeta CDR3 rearrangement, sequence reads were collapsed and filtered. For each sample, productive Simpson clonality was calculated by taking the square root of Simpson's diversity index across productive rearrangements. In TCRdb, the immuneACCESS table is reduced to in-frame sequences with V and J assigned. These tables do not hold every clone; where another copy was compared, an unresolved V gene accounts for under half, and the others remain unexplained. V and J calls and clone size are given by that table; D and trimming were obtained from the DNA. Within this sample are around 260,000 clones, with approximately 86% of them counted one time only. Under 2% of the sample is held by the ten biggest clonotypes.

The entry originates in a study of blood T cell repertoires in COVID-19 (dated by TCRdb to about 2020). Looking at the study overall: Samples from collaborators originated in the United States, Italy and Spain and spanned both the acute and convalescent phases of COVID-19. The repertoires were made available in a free public database intended to serve as a resource for research on the immune response to SARS-CoV-2. Samples came from the ongoing ImmuneRACE study (first 160 participants) plus 1,254 subjects from 6 global collaborators. Subjects who had been exposed to COVID-19, were actively infected with it, or had recovered from it provided the deeply sampled blood TCRbeta repertoires that made up the dataset. HLA class I and class II types, where available, came from metadata supplied by the sample provider rather than from assay-based typing. Sample metadata almost always included a de-identified subject ID, COVID-19 status, age in years and sex. The material from the prospective study consisted of cDNA or gDNA derived from T cells, B-cell-depleted T cells, or PBMCs. The research as a whole found: The quantity of clinical and demographic metadata differed by source and by participant and was supplied without curation.

Each collaborating institution followed its own protocols to collect whole blood in K2EDTA tubes. Collaborator samples were shipped for TCRbeta analysis as frozen whole blood, isolated PBMCs, or DNA extracted from either sample type. Source material: peripheral blood. The TCR was taken from a man younger than 45 with active or convalescent COVID-19.

The DNA reads TGTGCCATCGGGGAACGGGGGGATCGCACAGATACGCAGTATTTT. The encoded protein is CAIGERGDRTDTQYF. The chain employs TRBV10-3 and TRBJ2-3, and 7 bases in between align with TRBD2. The CDR3 numbers 15 residues from cysteine through phenylalanine. CDR3 DNA is the only sequence kept; it has 45 bases, read in frame from the first base. The germline V end is reduced by 8 bases and the J end by 1 base; junction bases left unmatched: 9. Via the germline V gene, CDR1 is ENHRY and CDR2 SYGVKD.